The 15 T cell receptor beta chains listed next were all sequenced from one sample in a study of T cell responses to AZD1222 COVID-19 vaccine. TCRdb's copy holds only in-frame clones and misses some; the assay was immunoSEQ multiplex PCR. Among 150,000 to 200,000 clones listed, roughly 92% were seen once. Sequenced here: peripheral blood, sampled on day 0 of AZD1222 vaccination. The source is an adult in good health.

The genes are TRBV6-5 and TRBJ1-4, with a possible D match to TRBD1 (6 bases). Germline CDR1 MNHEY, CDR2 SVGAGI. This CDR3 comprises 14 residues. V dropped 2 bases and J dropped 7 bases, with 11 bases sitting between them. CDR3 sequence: CASSYQAGVEKLFF. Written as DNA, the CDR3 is TGTGCCAGCAGTTACCAGGCAGGGGTTGAAAAACTGTTTTTT.

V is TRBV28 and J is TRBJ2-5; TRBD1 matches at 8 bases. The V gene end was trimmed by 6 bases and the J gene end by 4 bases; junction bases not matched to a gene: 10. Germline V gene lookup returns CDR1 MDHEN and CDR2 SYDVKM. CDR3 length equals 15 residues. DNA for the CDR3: TGTGCCAGCAGCCCCCCGGACAGGGTTGTAGAGACCCAGTACTTC. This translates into CASSPPDRVVETQYF.

CDR3 residues: CASSDPETGTNEKLFF. Written as DNA, the CDR3 is TGTGCCAGCAGTGATCCTGAGACAGGAACTAATGAAAAACTGTTTTTT. V is TRBV2 and J is TRBJ1-4; D possibly corresponds to TRBD1 (6 bases). Germline lookup yields CDR1 SNHLY and CDR2 FYNNEI. The germline V and J ends were trimmed by 3 bases and 1 base, with 12 bases remaining between them. CDR3 length equals 16 residues.

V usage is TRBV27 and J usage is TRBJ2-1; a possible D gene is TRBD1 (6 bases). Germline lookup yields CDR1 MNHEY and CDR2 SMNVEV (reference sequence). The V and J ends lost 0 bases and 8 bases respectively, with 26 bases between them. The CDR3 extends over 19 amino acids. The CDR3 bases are TGTGCCAGCAGTTTATCGCTAGCTAAAGTCTCGAGCAAGGGGGATGAGCAGTTCTTC. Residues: CASSLSLAKVSSKGDEQFF.

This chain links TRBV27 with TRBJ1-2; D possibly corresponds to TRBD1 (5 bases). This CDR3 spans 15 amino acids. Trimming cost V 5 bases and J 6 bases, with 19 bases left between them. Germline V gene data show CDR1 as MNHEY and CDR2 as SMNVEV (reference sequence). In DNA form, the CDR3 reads TGTGCCAGCAGTCCCGGGAGGTGGAGGGGAGATGGCTACACCTTC. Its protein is CASSPGRWRGDGYTF.

CDR3 DNA: TGTGCTAGTGGCCGACAGGGACCCACAGATACGCAGTATTTT. Translating it yields CASGRQGPTDTQYF. The rearrangement uses TRBV12-5 and TRBJ2-3; TRBD1 aligns across 7 bases. Germline V gene lookup returns CDR1 LGHNT and CDR2 FRNRAP. The CDR3 is 14 residues long. The V segment lost 6 bases and the J segment 2 bases; nucleotides outside the gene matches: 5.

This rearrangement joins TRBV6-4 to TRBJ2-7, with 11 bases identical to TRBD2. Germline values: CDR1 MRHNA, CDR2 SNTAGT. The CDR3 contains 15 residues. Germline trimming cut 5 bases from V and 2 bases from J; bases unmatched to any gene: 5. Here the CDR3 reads CASSQGTSGTYEQYF. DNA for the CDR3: TGTGCCAGCAGTCAGGGGACTAGCGGAACCTACGAGCAGTACTTC.

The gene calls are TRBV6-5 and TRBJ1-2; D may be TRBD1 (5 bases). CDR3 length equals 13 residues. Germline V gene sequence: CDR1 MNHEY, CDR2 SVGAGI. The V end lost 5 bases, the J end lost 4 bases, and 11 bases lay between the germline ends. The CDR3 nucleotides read TGTGCCAGCAGTAGGACGGGGACCTATGGCTACACCTTC. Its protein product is CASSRTGTYGYTF.

CDR3 sequence: CASSPWTGSTDTQYF. The DNA of the CDR3 is TGCGCCAGCAGCCCGTGGACAGGGAGCACAGATACGCAGTATTTT. The chain recombines TRBV5-1 with TRBJ2-3; the match to TRBD1 covers 8 bases. This CDR3 has 15 residues. CDR1 SGHRS and CDR2 YFSETQ come from the germline V gene. After removal of 4 bases from V and 0 bases from J, the junction contained 4 bases not matched to a gene.

The CDR3 coding sequence is TGCGCCAGCAGCCCGACGGGTTTTGATGCTTTCTTT. Protein sequence: CASSPTGFDAFF. The rearrangement links TRBV4-1 to TRBJ1-1; D gene uncertain. Germline V gene data show CDR1 as MGHRA and CDR2 as YSYEKL. The CDR3 has 12 amino acids. Trimming pared 4 bases from V and 11 bases from J, leaving 14 bases between.

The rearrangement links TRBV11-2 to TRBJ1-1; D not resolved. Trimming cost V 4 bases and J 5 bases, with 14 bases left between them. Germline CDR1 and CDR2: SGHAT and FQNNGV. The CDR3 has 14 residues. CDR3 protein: CASSSEGLRTEAFF. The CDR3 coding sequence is TGTGCCAGCAGCTCCGAAGGACTTAGGACTGAAGCTTTCTTT. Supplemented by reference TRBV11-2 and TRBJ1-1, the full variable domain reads EAGVAQSPRYKIIEKRQSVAFWCNPISGHATLYWYQQILGQGPKLLIQFQNNGVVDDSQLPKDRFSAERLKGVDSTLKIQPAKLEDSAVYLCASSSEGLRTEAFFGQGTRLTVV.

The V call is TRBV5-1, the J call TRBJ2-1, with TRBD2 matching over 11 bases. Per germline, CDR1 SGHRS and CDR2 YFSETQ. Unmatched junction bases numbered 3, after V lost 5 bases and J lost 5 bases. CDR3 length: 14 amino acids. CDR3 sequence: CASRGLAENNEQFF. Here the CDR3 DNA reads TGCGCCAGCAGGGGACTAGCGGAAAACAATGAGCAGTTCTTC. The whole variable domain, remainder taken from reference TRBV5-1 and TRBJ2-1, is KAGVTQTPRYLIKTRGQQVTLSCSPISGHRSVSWYQQTPGQGLQFLFEYFSETQRNKGNFPGRFSGRQFSNSRSEMNVSTLELGDSALYLCASRGLAENNEQFFGPGTRLTVL.

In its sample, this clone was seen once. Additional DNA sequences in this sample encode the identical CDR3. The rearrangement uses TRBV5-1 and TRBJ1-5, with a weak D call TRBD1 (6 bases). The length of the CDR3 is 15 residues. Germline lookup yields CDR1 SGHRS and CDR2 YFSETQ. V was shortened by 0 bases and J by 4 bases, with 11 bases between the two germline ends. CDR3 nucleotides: TGCGCCAGCAGCTTGGGGGGGCAGGGTAATCAGCCCCAGCATTTT. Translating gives CASSLGGQGNQPQHF.

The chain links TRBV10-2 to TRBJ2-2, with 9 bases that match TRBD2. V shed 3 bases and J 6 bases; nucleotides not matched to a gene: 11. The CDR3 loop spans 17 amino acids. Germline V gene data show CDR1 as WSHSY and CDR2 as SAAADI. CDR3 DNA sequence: TGCGCCAGCAGTGACCCCCATGGCGGGGGGGCCTCCGGGGAGCTGTTTTTT. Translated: CASSDPHGGGASGELFF.

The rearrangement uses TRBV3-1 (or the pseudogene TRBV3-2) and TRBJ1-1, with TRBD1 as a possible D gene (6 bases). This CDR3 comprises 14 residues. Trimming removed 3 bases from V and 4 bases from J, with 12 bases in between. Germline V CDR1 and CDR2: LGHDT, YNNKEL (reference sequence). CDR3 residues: CASSQGARGTEAFF. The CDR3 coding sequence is TGTGCCAGCAGCCAGGGGGCGAGGGGCACTGAAGCTTTCTTT.